This passage covers 12 T cell receptor beta chains from one sample sequenced in a study of blood T cell repertoires in COVID-19. TCRdb keeps only in-frame clones here, not all; method: immunoSEQ multiplex PCR. This sample has around 280,000 clones, with 90% found just once. Input material: PBMCs or T cells enriched from blood (not recorded which). The receptors stem from a young woman with acute COVID-19.

This clone was recorded only once. This sequence joins TRBV28 and TRBJ2-1; the D gene is possibly TRBD2 (6 bases). Germline V CDR1 and CDR2: MDHEN, SYDVKM. The CDR3 totals 14 residues. The V end was cut by 3 bases, the J end by 5 bases, with 11 bases between. The CDR3 DNA follows: TGTGCCAGCAGTTTGGTTTGGGGGGACAATGAGCAGTTCTTC. This codes for CASSLVWGDNEQFF.

In its sample, this clone was seen a few times. CDR3: CASREAGLETQYF. The CDR3 coding sequence is TGCGCCAGCCGCGAGGCGGGGTTAGAGACCCAGTACTTC. This chain connects TRBV10-2 to TRBJ2-5; tentatively, D is TRBD2 (6 bases). Germline V gene sequence: CDR1 WSHSY, CDR2 SAAADI. Trimming shortened V by 8 bases and J by 4 bases, and 14 bases separated the two germline ends. The CDR3 runs to 13 residues.

The J gene is TRBJ2-7, the V gene TRBV18; no reliable D call. V shed 3 bases and J shed 1 base, with 16 bases lying between them. Germline V gene data show CDR1 as KGHSH and CDR2 as LQKENI. The CDR3 loop spans 16 amino acids. The CDR3 nucleotides read TGTGCCAGCTCACCTACCCGTCTACGGTCTTCCTACGAGCAGTACTTC. Encoded protein: CASSPTRLRSSYEQYF.

V and J are TRBV5-1 and TRBJ2-7, with 8 bases identical to TRBD2. The germline V gene encodes CDR1 SGHRS and CDR2 YFSETQ. V was pared by 0 bases and J by 0 bases, with 5 bases of the junction left unmatched. This CDR3 is built from 16 residues. In nucleotides, the CDR3 is TGCGCCAGCAGCTTGGGTCTGGGGACTAGCTCCTACGAGCAGTACTTC. It is translated as CASSLGLGTSSYEQYF.

The rearrangement joins TRBV7-2 to TRBJ1-2; the D gene is possibly TRBD1 (5 bases). V dropped 3 bases and J dropped 0 bases, with 14 bases sitting between them. The length of the CDR3 is 16 residues. The germline V gene encodes CDR1 SGHTA and CDR2 FQGNSA. CDR3 residues: CASSLGGVRSNYGYTF. CDR3 bases: TGTGCCAGCAGCTTGGGGGGAGTTCGCTCTAACTATGGCTACACCTTC.

The rearrangement links TRBV19 to TRBJ2-1; possibly TRBD2 for D (6 bases). The CDR3 sequence is 17 residues long. V lost 4 bases and J 4 bases, leaving 20 bases between the germline ends. CDR1 is LNHDA, CDR2 SQIVND, per germline (reference sequence). The CDR3 nucleotides read TGTGCCAGTAGTAGAACGGGACTTGGGTATGGATACAATGAGCAGTTCTTC. Its protein is CASSRTGLGYGYNEQFF.

The chain is built from TRBV5-4 and TRBJ1-2; 8 positions agree with TRBD1. This CDR3 region has 15 residues. The J segment lost 0 bases and the V segment lost 4 bases, leaving 5 bases of the junction unmatched. Germline lookup yields CDR1 SGHNT and CDR2 YYREEE (reference sequence). The CDR3: CASSPNRGTNYGYTF. As DNA, the CDR3 is TGTGCCAGCAGCCCTAACAGGGGGACTAACTATGGCTACACCTTC.

This chain joins TRBV28 and TRBJ1-2; the match to TRBD1 covers 9 bases. Germline CDR1 is MDHEN and CDR2 is SYDVKM. The ends lost 6 bases at V and 3 bases at J; junction bases unmatched: 8. The CDR3 length is 15 residues. CDR3 coding DNA: TGTGCCAGCAGCCCCACCCGGGACAGGGACTATGGCTACACCTTC. It yields the protein CASSPTRDRDYGYTF.

This chain uses TRBV18 with TRBJ2-5; D is unresolved. The CDR3 spans 14 residues. Trimming took off 3 bases at V and 1 base at J, with 9 bases between the two ends. Germline V gene lookup returns CDR1 KGHSH and CDR2 LQKENI. The CDR3 DNA sequence: TGTGCCAGCTCACCCAGCGAGTCCCAAGAGACCCAGTACTTC. It yields the protein CASSPSESQETQYF.

The rearrangement uses TRBV23-1 and TRBJ1-6; D uncertain. TRBV23-1 is placed among ORFs of uncertain function. The CDR3 consists of 15 residues. The ends were cut back, 3 bases at V and 0 bases at J, with 6 bases in the middle. The CDR3 sequence is CASSHPSSYNSPLHF. In nucleotides, the CDR3 is TGCGCCAGCAGTCACCCGAGCTCCTATAATTCACCCCTCCACTTT.

The chain couples TRBV27 to TRBJ1-5, with D unresolved. The V and J ends lost 0 bases and 4 bases respectively, with 10 bases between them. The germline V gene has CDR1 MNHEY and CDR2 SMNVEV (reference sequence). CDR3 length: 15 residues. The CDR3 sequence: CASSLSPRGNQPQHF. Here the CDR3 DNA reads TGTGCCAGCAGTTTATCGCCCCGAGGGAATCAGCCCCAGCATTTT.

The chain carries TRBV5-1 and TRBJ1-4, with a weak D call TRBD1 (6 bases). Between the trimmed V and J ends, which lost 0 bases and 5 bases, there was a span of 14 bases. CDR3 length: 16 residues. Per the germline V gene, CDR1 is SGHRS and CDR2 is YFSETQ. In nucleotides, the CDR3 is TGCGCCAGCAGCTTGGGAACCGGGACACCCAATGAAAAACTGTTTTTT. Residues: CASSLGTGTPNEKLFF.